Listed below are T cell receptor beta chains from one sample, sequenced in a study of molecular identifiers for immune sequencing clone quantification. TCRdb used MiXCR to reprocess the PCR reads, holding one entry per CDR3 protein. The sample consists of 100,000 or so distinct CDR3 sequences, about 32% of them appearing once. Material for sequencing was naive CD8+ T cells from blood, with Jurkat cell RNA spiked in. The receptor set was obtained from a human donor in good health. Some libraries in this study had Jurkat cell RNA spiked in. The CDR3 runs from the conserved cysteine through the conserved F or W. The order of the fields is J gene, D gene, V gene, clone size, CDR3 DNA, CDR3 protein. The D gene is left open where the match is weak. For some rows the clone size is stated as once, few or many, or as a class when expanded; others skip it.

j_gene: TRBJ2-2; d_gene: TRBD2; v_gene: TRBV28; abundance: NA; CDR3nt: TGTGCCAGCAGTTTAAGCGGGAGGGGGAACACCGGGGAGCTGTTTTTT; CDR3aa: CASSLSGRGNTGELFF
j_gene: TRBJ2-1; d_gene: NA; v_gene: TRBV24-1; abundance: once; CDR3nt: TGTGCCACCAGTGATTTGAATGAGCAGTCCTTC; CDR3aa: CATSDLNEQSF
j_gene: TRBJ2-7; d_gene: NA; v_gene: TRBV5-4; abundance: few; CDR3nt: TGTGCCAGCAGCTTGGCCCCCTACGAGCAGTACTTC; CDR3aa: CASSLAPYEQYF
j_gene: TRBJ1-1; d_gene: NA; v_gene: TRBV5-1; abundance: many; CDR3nt: TGCGCCAGCAGGTGGAGGGAGGGTACCAGCACTGAAGCTTTCTTT; CDR3aa: CASRWREGTSTEAFF
j_gene: TRBJ2-7; d_gene: NA; v_gene: TRBV7-2; abundance: many; CDR3nt: TGTGCCAGCAGCTTAGGGGCGGGCCGCTACGAGCAGTACTTC; CDR3aa: CASSLGAGRYEQYF
j_gene: TRBJ2-7; d_gene: TRBD1; v_gene: TRBV7-2; abundance: few; CDR3nt: TGTGCCAGCAGCTTATCCGGGGACAGCTACGAGCAGTACTTC; CDR3aa: CASSLSGDSYEQYF
j_gene: TRBJ1-1; d_gene: NA; v_gene: TRBV7-6; abundance: NA; CDR3nt: TGTGCCAGCAGCGTTGGGGGCGCGGACACTGAAGCTTTCTTT; CDR3aa: CASSVGGADTEAFF
j_gene: TRBJ2-4; d_gene: NA; v_gene: TRBV6-6; abundance: many; CDR3nt: TGTGCCAGCAGTACATGGGTAGCCAAAAACATTCAGTACTTC; CDR3aa: CASSTWVAKNIQYF
j_gene: TRBJ1-4; d_gene: NA; v_gene: TRBV29-1; abundance: NA; CDR3nt: TGCAGCGTTCCCTCGTCAACTAATGAAAAACTGTTTTTT; CDR3aa: CSVPSSTNEKLFF
j_gene: TRBJ2-1; d_gene: TRBD2; v_gene: TRBV5-6; abundance: NA; CDR3nt: TGTGCCAGCAGCTTGGCCGTCCTAGCGGGAGGGGATGAGCAGTTCTTC; CDR3aa: CASSLAVLAGGDEQFF
j_gene: TRBJ2-7; d_gene: NA; v_gene: TRBV12-3/TRBV12-4; abundance: few; CDR3nt: TGTGCCAGCAGTTTAGTTGCGGGCAGCGGATACGAGCAGTACTTC; CDR3aa: CASSLVAGSGYEQYF
j_gene: TRBJ1-1; d_gene: NA; v_gene: TRBV11-1; abundance: once; CDR3nt: TGTGCCAGCTGCTCCACATGGGGCAACACTGAAGCTTTCTTT; CDR3aa: CASCSTWGNTEAFF
j_gene: TRBJ1-5; d_gene: NA; v_gene: TRBV5-6; abundance: many; CDR3nt: TGTGCCAGCAGCTTGACGGGGGGTCAGCCCCAGCATTTT; CDR3aa: CASSLTGGQPQHF
j_gene: TRBJ2-3; d_gene: NA; v_gene: TRBV4-3; abundance: few; CDR3nt: TGCGCCAGCAGCCAAGATGGGGAGAATACGCAGTATTTT; CDR3aa: CASSQDGENTQYF
j_gene: TRBJ2-7; d_gene: NA; v_gene: TRBV12-3/TRBV12-4; abundance: many; CDR3nt: TGTGCCAGCAGCCCCGAGGGACTCGAGCAGTACTTC; CDR3aa: CASSPEGLEQYF
j_gene: TRBJ2-3; d_gene: TRBD2; v_gene: TRBV9; abundance: few; CDR3nt: TGTGCCAGCAGCGCCCCCGGGGGGGGACTTCCCACAGATACGCAGTATTTT; CDR3aa: CASSAPGGGLPTDTQYF
j_gene: TRBJ2-1; d_gene: TRBD2; v_gene: TRBV19; abundance: few; CDR3nt: TGTGCCAGTAGTATACTTGCGGGAGGCGCTTTGGAGCAGTTCTTC; CDR3aa: CASSILAGGALEQFF
j_gene: TRBJ2-7; d_gene: NA; v_gene: TRBV6-1; abundance: NA; CDR3nt: TGTGCCAGCAGTGACGATCTAGTGCCTCTCGAGCAGTACTTC; CDR3aa: CASSDDLVPLEQYF
j_gene: TRBJ1-1; d_gene: NA; v_gene: TRBV9; abundance: few; CDR3nt: TGTGCCAGCAGCGTTTTGAACAGGCCCGATGAAGCTTTCTTT; CDR3aa: CASSVLNRPDEAFF
j_gene: TRBJ1-5; d_gene: NA; v_gene: TRBV4-3; abundance: many; CDR3nt: TGCGCCAGCAGCCAAGAGGCAGGGTCCGGGCAGCCCCAGCATTTT; CDR3aa: CASSQEAGSGQPQHF
j_gene: TRBJ2-7; d_gene: NA; v_gene: TRBV5-6; abundance: NA; CDR3nt: TGTGCCAGCACCCAACTTTCGACCGTTGGGACGGCCACGACGTTCCTCTACGAGCAGTACTTC; CDR3aa: CASTQLSTVGTATTFLYEQYF
j_gene: TRBJ2-4; d_gene: NA; v_gene: TRBV7-9; abundance: NA; CDR3nt: TGTGCCAGCAGCTTAGTATCGCTAGCCAAAAACATTCAGTACTTC; CDR3aa: CASSLVSLAKNIQYF
j_gene: TRBJ2-7; d_gene: NA; v_gene: TRBV6-2/TRBV6-3; abundance: once; CDR3nt: TGTGTCAGCAGCGCGTCCCACTCAGGGTCCTACGAGCAGTACTTC; CDR3aa: CVSSASHSGSYEQYF
j_gene: TRBJ2-1; d_gene: TRBD1; v_gene: TRBV7-9; abundance: few; CDR3nt: TGTGCCAGCAGCTTAGGGACAGGGAGTCCCAATGAGCAGTTCTTC; CDR3aa: CASSLGTGSPNEQFF
j_gene: TRBJ2-3; d_gene: NA; v_gene: TRBV15; abundance: NA; CDR3nt: TGTGCCTCCAGGGCCAGCACAGATACGCAGTATTTT; CDR3aa: CASRASTDTQYF
j_gene: TRBJ1-2; d_gene: TRBD1; v_gene: TRBV2; abundance: NA; CDR3nt: TGTGCCAGCGGGACAGGGGGCAACTATGGCTACACCTTC; CDR3aa: CASGTGGNYGYTF
j_gene: TRBJ2-1; d_gene: NA; v_gene: TRBV12-3/TRBV12-4; abundance: NA; CDR3nt: TGTGCCAGCAGTTACGGGGCCCCGTCCCAGAATGAGCAGTTCTTC; CDR3aa: CASSYGAPSQNEQFF
j_gene: TRBJ2-5; d_gene: NA; v_gene: TRBV20-1; abundance: NA; CDR3nt: TGCAGTGCTAGATGGGGGCGCTCAGAGACCCAGTACTTC; CDR3aa: CSARWGRSETQYF
j_gene: TRBJ2-3; d_gene: TRBD2; v_gene: TRBV11-2; abundance: few; CDR3nt: TGTGCCAGCAGCCGGGGACTAGCGGGGACAGATACGCAGTATTTT; CDR3aa: CASSRGLAGTDTQYF
j_gene: TRBJ2-2; d_gene: TRBD1; v_gene: TRBV9; abundance: few; CDR3nt: TGTGCCAGCAGCACCACAGGGGGATGGTCCGGGGAGCTGTTTTTT; CDR3aa: CASSTTGGWSGELFF
j_gene: TRBJ2-3; d_gene: NA; v_gene: TRBV4-1; abundance: few; CDR3nt: TGCGCCAGCAGCCAAGATGGGGACAGCGGGCACATCACAGATACGCAGTATTTT; CDR3aa: CASSQDGDSGHITDTQYF
j_gene: TRBJ1-5; d_gene: NA; v_gene: TRBV2; abundance: once; CDR3nt: TGTGCCAGCAGTGAAGGTTATACTAGCACAGATACGCAGCATTTT; CDR3aa: CASSEGYTSTDTQHF
j_gene: TRBJ2-3; d_gene: TRBD2; v_gene: TRBV7-8; abundance: NA; CDR3nt: TGTGCCAGCAGCTTACCCCAGACTAGCGAGCATACGCAGTATTTT; CDR3aa: CASSLPQTSEHTQYF
j_gene: TRBJ2-7; d_gene: TRBD2; v_gene: TRBV4-3; abundance: NA; CDR3nt: TGCGCCAGCAGTCAAGCGACTAGCGGGAGGTACGAGCAGTACTTC; CDR3aa: CASSQATSGRYEQYF
j_gene: TRBJ2-5; d_gene: NA; v_gene: TRBV27; abundance: NA; CDR3nt: TGTGCCAGCAGTTTATGGCCCACCTTGTCAGAGACCCAGTACTTC; CDR3aa: CASSLWPTLSETQYF
j_gene: TRBJ2-7; d_gene: NA; v_gene: TRBV19; abundance: NA; CDR3nt: TGTGCCAGTAGTATTGCCGAATTTCGCGAGCAGTACTTC; CDR3aa: CASSIAEFREQYF
j_gene: TRBJ1-4; d_gene: NA; v_gene: TRBV28; abundance: NA; CDR3nt: TGTGCCAGCAGTTTATTCACCGCGGGACCGAATAATGAAAAACTGTTTTTT; CDR3aa: CASSLFTAGPNNEKLFF
j_gene: TRBJ2-7; d_gene: TRBD1; v_gene: TRBV5-3; abundance: NA; CDR3nt: TGTGCCAGCAGCCCGGACAGGCCCGAGCAGTACTTC; CDR3aa: CASSPDRPEQYF
j_gene: TRBJ2-7; d_gene: NA; v_gene: TRBV27; abundance: NA; CDR3nt: TGTGCCAGCAGGGAGAGTTTGGGAGTTGAGCAGTACTTC; CDR3aa: CASRESLGVEQYF
j_gene: TRBJ2-7; d_gene: TRBD2; v_gene: TRBV6-2/TRBV6-3; abundance: few; CDR3nt: TGTGCCAGCACAGGGACTAGCGGGAGGAACGAGCAGTACTTC; CDR3aa: CASTGTSGRNEQYF
j_gene: TRBJ2-7; d_gene: TRBD1; v_gene: TRBV20-1; abundance: few; CDR3nt: TGCAGTGCTCCCGACAGGGGCTCCTACGAGCAGTACTTC; CDR3aa: CSAPDRGSYEQYF
j_gene: TRBJ2-3; d_gene: NA; v_gene: TRBV6-5; abundance: few; CDR3nt: TGTGCCAGCAGTACGACACAGTCTAGCACAGATACGCAGTATTTT; CDR3aa: CASSTTQSSTDTQYF
j_gene: TRBJ1-5; d_gene: NA; v_gene: TRBV5-6; abundance: few; CDR3nt: TGTGCCAGCAGCTTGGGGCCCGGTCAGCCCCAGCATTTT; CDR3aa: CASSLGPGQPQHF
j_gene: TRBJ2-3; d_gene: TRBD2; v_gene: TRBV20-1; abundance: NA; CDR3nt: TGCAGTGCTAGAGATTTAGCAGCGGGAGCATCAGATACGCAGTATTTT; CDR3aa: CSARDLAAGASDTQYF
j_gene: TRBJ2-1; d_gene: TRBD1; v_gene: TRBV11-3; abundance: few; CDR3nt: TGTGCCAGCAGCTGGGACAGCTACAATGAGCAGTTCTTC; CDR3aa: CASSWDSYNEQFF
j_gene: TRBJ2-3; d_gene: NA; v_gene: TRBV27; abundance: few; CDR3nt: TGTGCCAGCATCGGGCCGGATACGCAGTATTTT; CDR3aa: CASIGPDTQYF
j_gene: TRBJ2-6; d_gene: NA; v_gene: TRBV13; abundance: NA; CDR3nt: TGTGCCAGCAGCTTAGGGTGGTCTGGGGCCAACGTCCTGACTTTC; CDR3aa: CASSLGWSGANVLTF
j_gene: TRBJ2-2; d_gene: TRBD1; v_gene: TRBV6-5; abundance: once; CDR3nt: TGTGCCAGCAGTTCACAGGGGGCGATTAACACCGGGGAGCTGTTATTT; CDR3aa: CASSSQGAINTGELLF
j_gene: TRBJ2-3; d_gene: NA; v_gene: TRBV20-1; abundance: few; CDR3nt: TGCAGTGCCCAGAAATTACAGGGTGGGGCAGATACGCAGTATTTT; CDR3aa: CSAQKLQGGADTQYF
j_gene: TRBJ2-5; d_gene: TRBD1; v_gene: TRBV28; abundance: few; CDR3nt: TGTGCCAGCAGTTTTCCCCCGCGACAGGGTATTTGGGAGACCCAGTACTTC; CDR3aa: CASSFPPRQGIWETQYF
j_gene: TRBJ2-6; d_gene: NA; v_gene: TRBV29-1; abundance: NA; CDR3nt: TGCAGCGTTGAAGTGGAGGGGGCCAACGTCCTGACTTTC; CDR3aa: CSVEVEGANVLTF
j_gene: TRBJ2-7; d_gene: NA; v_gene: TRBV18; abundance: once; CDR3nt: TGTGCCAGCTCACCATCGGACATGCCCTACGAGCAGTACTTC; CDR3aa: CASSPSDMPYEQYF
j_gene: TRBJ2-5; d_gene: TRBD1; v_gene: TRBV5-1; abundance: many; CDR3nt: TGCGCCAGCAGCTGGACAGGGGGCGCAGAGACCCAGTACTTC; CDR3aa: CASSWTGGAETQYF
j_gene: TRBJ2-1; d_gene: NA; v_gene: TRBV12-3/TRBV12-4; abundance: NA; CDR3nt: TGTGCCAGCAGTTTAGGCCCGGGACAGTTCTTC; CDR3aa: CASSLGPGQFF
j_gene: TRBJ2-6; d_gene: NA; v_gene: TRBV4-1; abundance: NA; CDR3nt: TGCGCCAGCAGCCAAACCCCGATATCTGGGGCCAACGTCCTGACTTTC; CDR3aa: CASSQTPISGANVLTF
j_gene: TRBJ2-7; d_gene: TRBD1; v_gene: TRBV6-6; abundance: many; CDR3nt: TGTGCCAGTTCGACAGGGCCCGAGCAGTACTTC; CDR3aa: CASSTGPEQYF
j_gene: TRBJ2-7; d_gene: NA; v_gene: TRBV4-1; abundance: NA; CDR3nt: TGCGCCAGCAGCCAAGAACGCGGAGTTTTCTACGAGCAGTACTTC; CDR3aa: CASSQERGVFYEQYF
j_gene: TRBJ2-5; d_gene: TRBD1; v_gene: TRBV6-2/TRBV6-3; abundance: few; CDR3nt: TGTGCCAGCAGTCAAGACAGGGCAAGGACGGAGACCCAGTACTTC; CDR3aa: CASSQDRARTETQYF
j_gene: TRBJ2-5; d_gene: NA; v_gene: TRBV21-1; abundance: once; CDR3nt: TGTGCCAGCAGCAGTCCCCCGGTACGCCAAGAGACCCAGTACTTC; CDR3aa: CASSSPPVRQETQYF